This TCR beta chain was recovered during a study of blood T cells in healthy people across ages (dated by TCRdb to between 2015 and 2017). Broadly, across the study: Template switching captured roughly one uniquely barcoded TCR beta cDNA molecule per two T cells in model experiments. Two additional independent replicas of 1 million unique cDNA reads from the same blood draw were analyzed for two donors (one aged 18 to 30 and one aged 80 or older). Age-related changes in TCR beta repertoire diversity were measured in the study by deep sequencing normalized with unique cDNA molecular identifiers. Four age groups were formed from the donors: young (average 16 years), middle-aged (around 39), aged (more than 55) and long-lived (about 75). To avoid experimental bias, donors of different ages were spread randomly across the sequencing lanes.

As concerns this clonotype: What antigen it recognizes has not been identified. Per-base quality was not reported, and no clone a single base away is much larger than it.

Overall results and qualifications from the work: Compared with the aged group, more naive CD4+ T cells, fewer expanded clones and increased TCR diversity were shown by the long-lived group, suggesting age selection. Because donor CMV infection status was unknown, age-related changes in expanded clonotypes were potentially confounded. Bulk unsorted PBMC profiling prevented conclusive comparison of naive and antigen-experienced compartments. As age increased, observed TCR beta diversity per million T cells dropped in a roughly linear way, and a significant reduction was already evident by age 40. There was a strong correlation between observed TCR beta diversity and the percentage of naive T cells measured by flow cytometry. Total diversity estimates from one million sequenced T cells were considered lower bounds and underestimates.

The roughly 38 donors, aged about 6 to 100 years, were systemically healthy Caucasian individuals from Russia. Each donor gave about 9.7 milliliters of peripheral blood, drawn into EDTA-treated Vacutainer tubes. Ficoll-Paque density-gradient centrifugation was used to isolate PBMCs, with at least 6.5 million per sample. Total RNA, at least 6 micrograms per sample, was extracted from PBMCs with Trizol reagent. Naive CD45RAhigh/CD27high T cell percentages were measured by flow cytometry on a PBMC aliquot from every donor. CDR1 and CDR2 were assigned from the germline V gene as SNHLY and FYNNEI. The CDR3 sequence holds 11 residues, the cysteine and phenylalanine included. Kept here is only the CDR3 DNA, which spans 33 bases and is read in frame from base 1. Library preparation employed 5' RACE. The instrument was an Illumina HiSeq 2500. A second PCR of about 6 to 12 cycles was performed with a sample-barcoded 5' primer and a J-beta primer mix. A unique molecular identifier was introduced onto each TCR beta cDNA molecule by a template-switch 5' adaptor carrying 12 random nucleotides. Each sample yielded at least 3 million CDR3-containing paired-end reads. The Mint cDNA synthesis kit, primed by a TRBC-specific oligonucleotide, was used to synthesize first-strand cDNA from all RNA. After uracil-DNA glycosylase treatment, a first 18-cycle PCR used universal primers M1SS and BC2_uni_R on all cDNA. The study's processing was this. Each sample was normalized by randomly selecting 1 million high-quality reads, each carrying a distinct molecular identifier. Instead of being binned into consensus sequences, reads that shared molecular identifiers were thrown out. MiTCR, set to a Q25 quality threshold and the strictest error-elimination algorithm, was used for CDR3 identification, clonotype clustering and error correction. A nonparametric unseen species model with Euler transformation was used to estimate lower-bound total TCR beta diversity. TCRdb handled the public reads itself, with Q25 trimming in fastp and clone calling in MiXCR, and kept productive beta chains. Here each entry gathers all rows of one CDR3 protein and keeps the most common genes and DNA. For this entry, the V and J calls and clone size follow TCRdb and not the study's own pipeline. This sample has fewer than 1.5 million distinct CDR3 sequences in its table, and around 42% of those were observed once. The ten most abundant clones make up around 8% of the sample.

This TCR was recovered from a woman aged 18-29 years in good health. Sequenced input: blood. The chain is encoded by TRBV2 joined to TRBJ2-7; the D region possibly corresponds to TRBD1 (6 bases align). The DNA sequence is as follows: TGTGCGGGGGCGATATACAATGAGCAGTACTTC. This is translated as CAGAIYNEQYF.